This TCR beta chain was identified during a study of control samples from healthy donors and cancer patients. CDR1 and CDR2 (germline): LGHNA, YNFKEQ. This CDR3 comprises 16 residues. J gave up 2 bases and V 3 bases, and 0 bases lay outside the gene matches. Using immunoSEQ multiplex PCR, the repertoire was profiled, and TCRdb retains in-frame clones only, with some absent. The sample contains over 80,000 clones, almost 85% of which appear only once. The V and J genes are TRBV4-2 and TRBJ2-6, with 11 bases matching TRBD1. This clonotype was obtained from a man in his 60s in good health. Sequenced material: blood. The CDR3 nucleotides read TGTGCCAGCAGCCAGGACAGGGGGCCTGGGGCCAACGTCCTGACTTTC. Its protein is CASSQDRGPGANVLTF.